These T cell receptor beta chains were read from a single sample in a study of blood T cell repertoires in COVID-19. TCRdb's copy holds only in-frame clones and misses some; the assay was immunoSEQ multiplex PCR. The sample has about 260,000 clones, 80% to 90% seen once. Source material: peripheral blood. Receptor source: a woman between 45 and 60 years old with acute or convalescent COVID-19. CDR3s include the opening cysteine and the closing phenylalanine or tryptophan. A D gene is named only where the DNA matches it firmly. Rows give clone size only sometimes, using once, few, many, or a class for an expanded clone.

abundance	v_gene	j_gene	d_gene	CDR3nt	CDR3aa
-	TRBV5-4	TRBJ1-4	TRBD1	TGTGCCAGCAGGGAACGCGACAGGGGGAGTGAAAAACTGTTTTTT	CASRERDRGSEKLFF
-	TRBV5-4	TRBJ1-3	TRBD1	TGTGCCAGCAGCGTCTACAGGGGAGACAGCTCTGGAAACACCATATATTTT	CASSVYRGDSSGNTIYF
-	TRBV6-5	TRBJ1-1	-	TGTGCCAGCAGTTACGCCGGGGGAAGCACTGAAGCTTTCTTT	CASSYAGGSTEAFF
-	TRBV27	TRBJ1-5	TRBD1	TGTGCCAGCAGTTTAGACAGGGTGAGCAATCAGCCCCAGCATTTT	CASSLDRVSNQPQHF
-	TRBV30	TRBJ2-3	TRBD1	TGTGCCTGGAGCACCGACAGGGGGCGCCAGGATACGCAGTATTTT	CAWSTDRGRQDTQYF
-	TRBV19	TRBJ1-1	TRBD1	TGTGCCAGTAGTCGGGACAGGGGGCCCGAAGCTTTCTTT	CASSRDRGPEAFF
-	TRBV3-1/TRBV3-2	TRBJ1-5	-	TGTGCCAGCAGCCAAGGGGGCCTAGACGGTCAGCCCCAGCATTTT	CASSQGGLDGQPQHF
-	TRBV28	TRBJ1-5	TRBD1	TGTGCCAGCATTAAGAGAAGGACAGGGCAGCCCCAGCATTTT	CASIKRRTGQPQHF
-	TRBV29-1	TRBJ1-1	TRBD1	TGCAGCGTGGGGACAGGAACTAACACTGAAGCTTTCTTT	CSVGTGTNTEAFF
-	TRBV5-6	TRBJ2-1	-	TGTGCCAGCAGCCACCCTATTAGGGAGCCCCATGAGCAGTTCTTC	CASSHPIREPHEQFF
-	TRBV7-2	TRBJ1-2	-	TGTGCCAGCAGCGATCAGTGGTCAGTCTATGGCTACACCTTC	CASSDQWSVYGYTF
-	TRBV2	TRBJ1-3	-	TGTGCCGGAAAGACGGGATCCTCTGGAAACACCATATATTTT	CAGKTGSSGNTIYF
-	TRBV5-1	TRBJ1-3	TRBD1	TGCGCCTCCCGACAGGGACATGGAAACACCATATATTTT	CASRQGHGNTIYF
few	TRBV5-6	TRBJ2-7	-	TGTGCCAGCAGCTTGGCCGAGCGGAACTACGAGCAGTACTTC	CASSLAERNYEQYF
-	TRBV19	TRBJ2-1	-	TGTGCCAGTAGTATAAGGGGAGGTGAGCAGTTCTTC	CASSIRGGEQFF
-	TRBV28	TRBJ2-2	TRBD1	TGTGCCAGCAGTCCGTTCGGGACAGGGAACACCGGGGAGCTGTTTTTT	CASSPFGTGNTGELFF
-	TRBV28	TRBJ1-2	TRBD1	TGTGCCAGCAGGAGCCCCGGACAGGGGAACGGCTACACCTTC	CASRSPGQGNGYTF
few	TRBV5-1	TRBJ2-7	-	TGCGCCAGCAGCTTATTGGAAGGGGCCATAAACTACGAGCAGTACTTC	CASSLLEGAINYEQYF
-	TRBV11-2	TRBJ1-1	-	TGTGCCAGCAGCTTATATAGCAACACTGAAGCTTTCTTT	CASSLYSNTEAFF
-	TRBV6-2/TRBV6-3	TRBJ2-1	TRBD2	TGTGCCAGCAGTTACTCGCTAGCGGGAGTGTACAATGAGCAGTTCTTC	CASSYSLAGVYNEQFF
-	TRBV6-6	TRBJ2-5	TRBD2	TGTGCCAGCAGTTATGGGACTAGCGGGAGAGGAGAGACCCAGTACTTC	CASSYGTSGRGETQYF
once	TRBV11-2	TRBJ2-5	-	TGTGCCAGCAGCTTAGGACATCAAGAGACCCAGTACTTC	CASSLGHQETQYF
-	TRBV30	TRBJ2-1	TRBD1	TGTGCCTGGAACCCCGGGGACAGGGAATCAGGTGAGCAGTTCTTC	CAWNPGDRESGEQFF
-	TRBV7-8	TRBJ2-5	-	TGTGCCAGCAGCTTAGCCCTCCAAGAGACCCAGTACTTC	CASSLALQETQYF
-	TRBV28	TRBJ1-2	TRBD1	TGTGCCAGCAGCATAGGGCAGGGGGTAGAAGGCTACACCTTC	CASSIGQGVEGYTF
-	TRBV7-2	TRBJ1-1	TRBD1	TGTGCCAGCAGCCAGTGGACAGGGCGGGCTGAAGCTTTCTTT	CASSQWTGRAEAFF
-	TRBV27	TRBJ1-1	-	TGTGCCAGTTTCAGGGTTGCCACTGAAGCTTTCTTT	CASFRVATEAFF
once	TRBV29-1	TRBJ2-1	-	TGCAGCGTTGTGCAGGGTACCCTAGTCCTTCACAATGAGCAGTTCTTC	CSVVQGTLVLHNEQFF
-	TRBV5-1	TRBJ1-4	-	TGCGCCAGCAGCCAAGCGGAGGGGTATGAAAAACTGTTTTTT	CASSQAEGYEKLFF
-	TRBV28	TRBJ2-7	TRBD2	TGTGCCAGCAGCTATACTAGCGGGGTTGCCTACGAGCAGTACTTC	CASSYTSGVAYEQYF
-	TRBV30	TRBJ2-2	TRBD2	TGTGCCTGGAGCAAGCGGGAGTTGGTCACCGGGGAGCTGTTTTTT	CAWSKRELVTGELFF
-	TRBV29-1	TRBJ2-1	-	TGCAGCGTTGCCGGGACATTAGGTGACAATGAGCAGTTCTTC	CSVAGTLGDNEQFF
-	TRBV7-3	TRBJ2-1	-	TGTGCCAGCAGCTTACCACAGGGCTCCTACAATGAGCAGTTCTTC	CASSLPQGSYNEQFF
-	TRBV5-1	TRBJ2-2	TRBD2	TGCGCCAGCAGCCGGGACTATTCAGCCGGGGAGCTGTTTTTT	CASSRDYSAGELFF
-	TRBV5-1	TRBJ1-1	TRBD1	TGCGCCAGCAGCTTGCAGGGGGTGAACACTGAAGCTTTCTTT	CASSLQGVNTEAFF
few	TRBV13	TRBJ1-3	-	TGTGCCAGCAGCTTAGTATATCAGGAAACCAGCTCTGGAAACACCATATATTTT	CASSLVYQETSSGNTIYF
-	TRBV11-2	TRBJ1-2	-	TGTGCCAGCAGCTTAGACAGCGGACCGGGCTACACCTTC	CASSLDSGPGYTF
once	TRBV10-3	TRBJ1-2	-	TGTGCCATCGAGGGGGACTATGGCTACACCTTC	CAIEGDYGYTF
-	TRBV29-1	TRBJ2-7	TRBD1	TGCAGCGTTGAAACTACCGGGACAGCGTCCGAGCAGTACTTC	CSVETTGTASEQYF
few	TRBV6-1	TRBJ1-5	-	TGTGCCAGCACCGGAACCCGACAGGGCAATCAGCCCCAGCATTTT	CASTGTRQGNQPQHF
-	TRBV7-2	TRBJ2-3	TRBD2	TGTGCCAGCAGCTTAGTCGGCCTAGCGGGAAACACAGATACGCAGTATTTT	CASSLVGLAGNTDTQYF
-	TRBV28	TRBJ1-1	-	TGTGCCAGCAGCACAATTTTCCCACGTGAAGCTTTCTTT	CASSTIFPREAFF
-	TRBV9	TRBJ1-1	TRBD1	TGTGCCAGCAGCACCAGAAGCGGGACAGGGAACACTGAAGCTTTCTTT	CASSTRSGTGNTEAFF
few	TRBV10-1	TRBJ1-2	TRBD1	TGCGCCAGCAGTGAGATGCGGGACAGGGAATATGGCTACACCTTC	CASSEMRDREYGYTF
-	TRBV5-1	TRBJ2-3	TRBD2	TGCGCCAGCAGCTTGAGGTGGGGCGGGAGGGCCCATACGCAGTATTTT	CASSLRWGGRAHTQYF
-	TRBV19	TRBJ1-1	-	TGTGCCAGTAGTAGACAGCCCTTGGACACTGAAGCTTTCTTT	CASSRQPLDTEAFF
-	TRBV24-1	TRBJ2-2	-	TGTGCCACCAGTGATTTGGAAACAGGCCCATTGAACACCGGGGAGCTGTTTTTT	CATSDLETGPLNTGELFF
-	TRBV5-1	TRBJ2-3	TRBD2	TGCGCCAGCAGCTTGGGCGGGAGCCCAGATACGCAGTATTTT	CASSLGGSPDTQYF
-	TRBV28	TRBJ1-1	-	TGTGCCAGCAGCTCGGCAGGGATGAACACTGAAGCTTTCTTT	CASSSAGMNTEAFF
-	TRBV5-4	TRBJ2-1	TRBD1	TGTGCCAGCAGCTTGGTACAGGGGGCCTACAATGAGCAGTTCTTC	CASSLVQGAYNEQFF
-	TRBV19	TRBJ2-7	TRBD2	TGTGCCAGTAGCAGACTAGCGGGAGGCGAGCAGTACTTC	CASSRLAGGEQYF
-	TRBV7-8	TRBJ2-7	-	TGTGCCAGCAGCTTAGATGGAGGGGGCCTCTACGAGCAGTACTTC	CASSLDGGGLYEQYF